Below, one TCR beta chain is given with its context. The sample belongs to a study of blood T cell repertoires in COVID-19. Study in general: Collection of acute and convalescent COVID-19 samples took place in the United States, Italy and Spain.

Original handling: Amplified reference gene primers provided the basis for estimating nucleated cell counts. Only in-frame clones appear in the TCRdb table, and some are missing; sequencing was by immunoSEQ multiplex PCR. V, J and clone size are taken as reported in that table, and D and trimming were inferred from the DNA itself. This sample carries 150,000 or so clones, about 80% of them seen once, and the ten largest clones take approximately 10%. Participants came from about two dozen US areas, aged roughly 18 to 100 years. Germline trimming cut 1 base from V and 0 bases from J; bases unmatched to any gene: 11. Germline assignment: CDR1 MRHNA and CDR2 SNTAGT. This CDR3 spans 18 amino acids.

Specimen: PBMCs or T cells enriched from blood (not recorded which). This TCR derives from a man between 45 and 60 years old who had recovered from COVID-19. The chain joins TRBV6-4 to TRBJ2-5, with 7 bases matching TRBD1. The CDR3 loop is CASSDLAPRDRYQETQYF. The CDR3 DNA follows: TGTGCCAGCAGTGACTTAGCCCCCCGGGACAGATACCAAGAGACCCAGTACTTC.